The source of this T cell receptor beta chain is a study of beta chain features in type 1 diabetes. Isolated RNA was reverse transcribed in full, so expressed TCRB transcripts were sequenced. Clones were sequenced by immunoSEQ multiplex PCR, and TCRdb holds only the in-frame ones, with some missing. The table records 600,000 to 700,000 clones, roughly 12% of them present only once. Study outcomes and limitations: Cells with high TCR expression could be over-represented when cDNA is sequenced. When Type 1 diabetes patients were examined, their TCRB CDR3s proved moderately but significantly shorter in all four CD4+ subsets. PCR might show a preference for shorter templates, equally across patients and controls.

This clone was picked up a small number of times. Its antigen is not known. Blood was drawn once from each donor into heparinised tubes. The draws averaged around 110 mL. The TCR was taken from a man aged 25-45 years with type 1 diabetes. Sample: naive CD4+ T cells from blood.

CDR3 loop: CASSLVLGAAEAFF. The CDR3 nucleotides read TGTGCCAGCAGCTTAGTTCTAGGGGCCGCTGAAGCTTTCTTT. The chain uses TRBV7-2 and TRBJ1-1; perhaps TRBD1 as D (5 bases). The CDR3 is 14 residues long. Germline V gene lookup returns CDR1 SGHTA and CDR2 FQGNSA. V was cut by 1 base and J by 6 bases, with 12 bases left in between.